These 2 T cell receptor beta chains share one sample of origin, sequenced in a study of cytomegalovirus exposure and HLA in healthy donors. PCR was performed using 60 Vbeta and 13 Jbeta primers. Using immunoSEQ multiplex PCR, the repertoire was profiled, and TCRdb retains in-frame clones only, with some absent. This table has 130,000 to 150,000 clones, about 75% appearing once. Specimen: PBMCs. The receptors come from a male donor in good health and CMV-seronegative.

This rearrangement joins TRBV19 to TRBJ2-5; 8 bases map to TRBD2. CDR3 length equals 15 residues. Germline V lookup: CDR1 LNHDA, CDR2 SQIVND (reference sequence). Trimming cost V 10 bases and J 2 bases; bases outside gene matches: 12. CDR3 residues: CATARGGLGQETQYF. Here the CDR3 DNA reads TGTGCCACCGCCCGGGGGGGACTAGGGCAAGAGACCCAGTACTTC.

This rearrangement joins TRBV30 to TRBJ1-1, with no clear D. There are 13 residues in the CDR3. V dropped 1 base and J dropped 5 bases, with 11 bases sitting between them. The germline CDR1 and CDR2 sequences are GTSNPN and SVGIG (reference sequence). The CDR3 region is CAWSAAPGTEAFF. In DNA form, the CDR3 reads TGTGCCTGGAGTGCGGCCCCCGGGACTGAAGCTTTCTTT.